This TCR beta chain was identified during a study of T cells in Graves' hyperthyroidism and ophthalmopathy (dated by TCRdb to about 2019). For context, the study as a whole: Peripheral blood samples were taken at the time of initial diagnosis, prior to any treatment. A discovery cohort of about 100 patients, 43 with Graves' ophthalmopathy and about 58 with stable Graves' hyperthyroidism, was used to find distinguishing TCR V-J signatures. In addition, the study compared T-cell repertoires in thyroid tissue and in blood from roughly six Graves' hyperthyroidism patients. The paper reports TCR Vbeta CDR3 sequencing of 140 or so peripheral blood samples: some 41 ophthalmopathy, under 80 hyperthyroidism and around 17 progressor patients. Whether ophthalmopathy could be predicted prospectively was tested in an independent validation cohort made up of under 20 hyperthyroidism patients plus 17 patients who later progressed to ophthalmopathy. Once sampling was done, hyperthyroidism patients were given methimazole at a starting dose of 30 mg daily, whereas ophthalmopathy patients were given high-dose intravenous methylprednisolone. For training and testing, the approximately 92 patients in the discovery cohort were randomly divided in a 7:3 ratio.

The CDR3 runs 16 residues from the cysteine to the phenylalanine. The only DNA kept is the CDR3, 48 bases in frame from the first base. V lost 0 bases and J lost 3 bases, and the count of bases not matched to a germline gene is 3. Via the germline V gene, CDR1 is SGHRS and CDR2 YFSETQ. This clonotype was counted at least ten times. Its antigen specificity is not known. Qualities for individual bases were not recorded, and no much larger clone is one base off. Ophthalmopathy patients had moderately to severely active disease, Clinical Activity Score of at least 3, NOSPECS grade of at least 4, and duration under 3 months. Patients with uncontrolled infections, other autoimmune diseases, pregnancy or lactation were excluded. Diagnoses were established on the basis of clinical symptoms, serum thyroxine and TRAb, thyroid ultrasound, and orbital computed tomography. PBMCs were separated from roughly 10 ml of fresh peripheral blood using Ficoll-Paque density gradient centrifugation. Total RNA was extracted with Trizol reagent, and quality was checked on an Agilent 2100 Bioanalyzer.

The paper's findings and limits, for the study overall: Sample size was not statistically predetermined, and blinding of investigators to group allocation was not performed. Most expanded thyroid clonotypes (frequency above 0.001) were also detected in blood, suggesting blood repertoires may reflect thyroid immune responses. In validation, progression to ophthalmopathy was predicted by the model with 70.59% sensitivity and roughly 72% specificity, a median of around 5.9 months before onset. Ophthalmopathy was separated from stable hyperthyroidism by a 13 V-J signature model, with 85% to 90% sensitivity and roughly 84% specificity obtained in cross-validation and 80%/75% obtained in testing.

The TCR beta CDR3 regions were amplified from the RNA transcripts. A first-round RT-PCR of the TCR CDR3 used the HTBI primer set with the Qiagen OneStep RT-PCR kit. Libraries were constructed in a second round of multiplex PCR, after which size selection and purification were performed. The libraries were sequenced on an Illumina HiSeq2000 using paired-end 100 bp reads. The published analysis was carried out like this. SOAPnuke was used to process the raw data, throwing out any read that contained adapters or uncalled bases, had a mean Phred below 15, or lacked an exact constant-primer or identifier match. COPE v1.2.5 was used to merge the high-quality paired reads, and each unique nucleotide sequence was defined as a clonotype. MiTCR v1.1 was used to align the clonotypes against IMGT TRBV, TRBD and TRBJ reference segments. Only V-J combinations with frequency above 0.0001, covering roughly 99% of repertoires, were analysed. A TCS score was defined as the ratio of F50 (clonal expansion) to E x V (chaos), with BLOSUM62-based TCRdist applied between CDR3 peptides within each V-J. Welch's t-statistics and random forest reduced 514 V-J features to 13, which were used in a naive Bayes classifier (R e1071). TCRdb reran the public reads through fastp at Q25 and MiXCR, keeping productive beta chains. Every entry covers one CDR3 protein and lists the most common genes and DNA from its rows. In this record, the V and J calls reflect TCRdb's handling and not the investigators' own analysis. Recorded for this sample are around 600,000 distinct CDR3 sequences; 14% of them occurred a single time. Less than 9% of the sample is held by the ten biggest clonotypes.

This sequence uses TRBV5-1 and TRBJ2-1; TRBD2 lines up with 10 middle nucleotides. The sequence derives from a woman aged 18-29 years with Graves' ophthalmopathy. The sequencing input was blood. The CDR3 region reads CASSLGIAGGYNEQFF. In nucleotide form, the sequence is TGCGCCAGCAGCTTGGGGATAGCGGGAGGCTACAATGAGCAGTTCTTC.